Listed here is a single T cell receptor beta chain. Its antigen is as yet unknown. V was trimmed by 4 bases and J by 7 bases, leaving 13 bases between them. The germline V gene encodes CDR1 SGHAT and CDR2 FQDESV (reference sequence). The CDR3 runs to 13 residues. The record originates from a study of cytomegalovirus exposure and HLA in healthy donors. Study observations and caveats: Presence/absence analyses treated sequencing depth as roughly uniform across donors. 164 TCR beta chains were listed as cytomegalovirus-associated. Most observed TCR sequences were rare, whereas some public TCRs were detected in many donors.

The primer mix had 60 Vbeta and 13 Jbeta primers. The method was immunoSEQ multiplex PCR; TCRdb's version includes in-frame clones alone and lacks a portion of them. The sample includes roughly 130,000 clones, 84% of them seen just once. Sample: PBMCs. The clonotype originates from a young woman in good health and CMV-seropositive. The J gene is TRBJ1-1, the V gene TRBV11-1; D is possibly TRBD1 (5 bases). The CDR3 nucleotides read TGTGCCAGCAGCTCTCAGGGAGGCCGTGAAGCTTTCTTT. Protein sequence: CASSSQGGREAFF.